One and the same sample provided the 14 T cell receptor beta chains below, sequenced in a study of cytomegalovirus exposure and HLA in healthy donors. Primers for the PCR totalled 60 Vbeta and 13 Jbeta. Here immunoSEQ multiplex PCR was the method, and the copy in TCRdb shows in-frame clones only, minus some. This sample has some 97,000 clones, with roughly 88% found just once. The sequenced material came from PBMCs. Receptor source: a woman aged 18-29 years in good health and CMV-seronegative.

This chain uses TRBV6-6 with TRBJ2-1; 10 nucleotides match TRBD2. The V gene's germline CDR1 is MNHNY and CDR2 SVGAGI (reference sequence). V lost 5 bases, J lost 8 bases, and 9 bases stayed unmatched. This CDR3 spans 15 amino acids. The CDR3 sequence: CASSVLSGGAYEQFF. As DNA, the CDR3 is TGTGCCAGCAGTGTACTGAGCGGGGGGGCCTATGAGCAGTTCTTC.

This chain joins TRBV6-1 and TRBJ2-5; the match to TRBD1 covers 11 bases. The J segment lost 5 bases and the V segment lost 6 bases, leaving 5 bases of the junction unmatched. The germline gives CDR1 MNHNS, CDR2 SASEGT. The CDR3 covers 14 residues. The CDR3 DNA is TGTGCCAGCAGGTGGGACAGGGGGGTTGAGACCCAGTACTTC. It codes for CASRWDRGVETQYF.

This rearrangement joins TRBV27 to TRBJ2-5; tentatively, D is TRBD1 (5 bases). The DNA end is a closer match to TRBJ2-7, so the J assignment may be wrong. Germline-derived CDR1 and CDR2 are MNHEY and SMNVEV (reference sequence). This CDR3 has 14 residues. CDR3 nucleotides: TGTGCCAGCAGTTTATTCGGCAGGGACTACGAGCAGTACTTC. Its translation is CASSLFGRDYEQYF.

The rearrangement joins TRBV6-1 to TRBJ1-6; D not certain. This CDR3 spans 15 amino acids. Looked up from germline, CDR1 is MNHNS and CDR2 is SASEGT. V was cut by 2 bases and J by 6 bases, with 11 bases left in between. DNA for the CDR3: TGTGCCAGCAGTGAACTCCTCGGCGGTAATTCACCCCTCCACTTT. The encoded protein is CASSELLGGNSPLHF.

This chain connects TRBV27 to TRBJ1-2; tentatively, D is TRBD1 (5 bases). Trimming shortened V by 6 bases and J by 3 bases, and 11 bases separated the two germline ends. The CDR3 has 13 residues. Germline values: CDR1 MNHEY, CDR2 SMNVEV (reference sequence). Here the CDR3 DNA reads TGTGCCAGCAGAATGACAGATTACTATGGCTACACCTTC. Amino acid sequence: CASRMTDYYGYTF.

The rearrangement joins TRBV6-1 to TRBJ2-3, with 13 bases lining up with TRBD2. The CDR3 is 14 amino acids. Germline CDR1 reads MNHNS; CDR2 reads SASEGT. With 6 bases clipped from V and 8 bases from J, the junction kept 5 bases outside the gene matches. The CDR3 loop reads CASSGLAGAGTQYF. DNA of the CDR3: TGTGCCAGCAGCGGACTAGCGGGGGCCGGTACGCAGTATTTT.

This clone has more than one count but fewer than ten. CDR3 amino acids: CASSRQQGGYGYTF. CDR3 coding DNA: TGTGCCAGCAGTCGCCAGCAGGGAGGCTATGGCTACACCTTC. This chain joins TRBV6-5 and TRBJ1-2; D possibly corresponds to TRBD1 (5 bases). Germline-derived CDR1 and CDR2 are MNHEY and SVGAGI. The CDR3 runs to 14 residues. The V and J ends lost 5 bases and 4 bases respectively, with 14 bases between them.

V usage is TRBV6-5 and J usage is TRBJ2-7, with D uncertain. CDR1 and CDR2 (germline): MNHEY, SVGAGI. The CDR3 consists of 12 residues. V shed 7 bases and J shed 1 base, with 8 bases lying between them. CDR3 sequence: CASIAVSYEQYF. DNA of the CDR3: TGTGCCAGCATAGCAGTGTCCTACGAGCAGTACTTC.

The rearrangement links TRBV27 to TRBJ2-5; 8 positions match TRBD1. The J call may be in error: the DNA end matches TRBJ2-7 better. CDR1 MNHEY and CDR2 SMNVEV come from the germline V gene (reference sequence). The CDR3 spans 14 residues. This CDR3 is CASSNPGQGREQYF. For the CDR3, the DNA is TGTGCCAGCAGCAACCCCGGACAGGGACGCGAGCAGTACTTC.

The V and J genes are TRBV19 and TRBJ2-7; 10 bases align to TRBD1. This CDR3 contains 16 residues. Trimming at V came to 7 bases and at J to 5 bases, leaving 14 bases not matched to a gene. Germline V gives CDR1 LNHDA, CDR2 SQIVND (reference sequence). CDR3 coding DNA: TGTGCCAGTACCCCTATAGGAGGGACAGGGGTCGACGAGCAGTACTTC. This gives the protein CASTPIGGTGVDEQYF.

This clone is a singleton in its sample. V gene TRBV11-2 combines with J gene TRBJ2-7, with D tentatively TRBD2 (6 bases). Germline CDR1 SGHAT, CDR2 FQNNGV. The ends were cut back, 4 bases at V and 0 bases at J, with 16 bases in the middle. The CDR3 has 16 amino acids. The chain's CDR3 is CASSSRLAGPSYEQYF. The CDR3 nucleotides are TGTGCCAGCAGCTCCCGGTTGGCGGGGCCCTCCTACGAGCAGTACTTC.

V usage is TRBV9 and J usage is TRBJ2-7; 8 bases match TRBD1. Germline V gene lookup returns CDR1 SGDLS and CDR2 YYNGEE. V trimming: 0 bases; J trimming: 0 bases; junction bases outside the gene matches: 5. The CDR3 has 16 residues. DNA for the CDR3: TGTGCCAGCAGCGTAGACCAGGGGGCGGCCTCCTACGAGCAGTACTTC. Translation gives CASSVDQGAASYEQYF.

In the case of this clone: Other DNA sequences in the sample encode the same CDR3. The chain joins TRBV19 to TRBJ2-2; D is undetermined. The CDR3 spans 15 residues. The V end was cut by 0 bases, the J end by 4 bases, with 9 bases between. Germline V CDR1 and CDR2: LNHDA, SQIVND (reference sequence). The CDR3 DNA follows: TGTGCCAGTAGTATAGATCGCGCTAGCACCGGGGAGCTGTTTTTT. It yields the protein CASSIDRASTGELFF. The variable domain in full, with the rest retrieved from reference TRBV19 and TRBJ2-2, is DGGITQSPKYLFRKEGQNVTLSCEQNLNHDAMYWYRQDPGQGLRLIYYSQIVNDFQKGDIAEGYSVSREKKESFPLTVTSAQKNPTAFYLCASSIDRASTGELFFGEGSRLTVL.

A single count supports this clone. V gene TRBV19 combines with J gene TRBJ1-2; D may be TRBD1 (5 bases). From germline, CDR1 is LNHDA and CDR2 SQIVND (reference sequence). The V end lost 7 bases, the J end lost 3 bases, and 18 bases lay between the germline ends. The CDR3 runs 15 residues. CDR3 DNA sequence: TGTGCCAGTACCTCGATGTCCACAGGAGACTATGGCTACACCTTC. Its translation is CASTSMSTGDYGYTF.